This TCR beta chain is drawn from a study of T cell changes during pregnancy in multiple sclerosis. Sequencing used immunoSEQ multiplex PCR; TCRdb keeps in-frame clones, though not all of them. The table includes about 45,000 clones, approximately 90% detected once. The V gene's germline CDR1 is SGDLS and CDR2 YYNGEE. The V end lost 2 bases, the J end lost 0 bases, and 8 bases lay between the germline ends. CDR3 size: 14 residues. V usage is TRBV9 and J usage is TRBJ1-1, with a tentative D call TRBD1 (5 bases). The input for sequencing was CD8+ T cells from peripheral blood mononuclear cells, taken in the second trimester of pregnancy. This sequence was found in a female donor with multiple sclerosis, enrolled in a pregnancy study. CDR3 coding DNA: TGTGCCAGCAGCGTGGGGGGGATGAACACTGAAGCTTTCTTT. Its protein is CASSVGGMNTEAFF.